Below are 28 T cell receptor beta chains sequenced from a single sample in a study of OX40 agonist ivuxolimab in advanced cancers. Libraries were prepared by immunoSEQ multiplex PCR; TCRdb keeps only in-frame clonotypes and omits some of them. The sample lists some 97,000 clones, approximately 90% occurring once. Sample: CD4+ or CD8+ T cells sorted from blood, taken in a trial of the OX40 agonist ivuxolimab. Receptor source: an adult with an advanced solid tumor such as melanoma, head and neck, liver or kidney cancer.

The rearrangement joins TRBV28 to TRBJ2-7; no definite D call. The CDR3 is 14 amino acids. V was pared by 6 bases and J by 3 bases, with 15 bases between. Germline values: CDR1 MDHEN, CDR2 SYDVKM. CDR3 protein: CASRHGRRNYEQYF. DNA of the CDR3: TGTGCCAGCAGACACGGGCGTAGGAACTACGAGCAGTACTTC.

In its sample, this clone was seen once. This chain links TRBV15 with TRBJ1-5, with 7 bases lining up with TRBD1. Germline values: CDR1 LNHNV, CDR2 YYDKDF (reference sequence). The trim removed 5 bases at V and 7 bases at J, leaving 14 bases unmatched. There are 16 residues in the CDR3. The CDR3 sequence is CATSSSNRGWEQPQHF. The CDR3 coding sequence is TGTGCCACCAGCTCCTCGAACAGGGGATGGGAGCAGCCCCAGCATTTT.

The chain carries TRBV28 and TRBJ2-1; 8 bases line up with TRBD2. J lost 4 bases, V lost 4 bases, and 6 bases had no gene match. CDR1 and CDR2 from the germline V gene are MDHEN and SYDVKM. The CDR3 runs to 15 residues. The CDR3 DNA reads as TGTGCCAGCAGTTCTCCCGGGACTAGATACAATGAGCAGTTCTTC. The encoded protein is CASSSPGTRYNEQFF. Full variable domain (rest looked up from reference TRBV28 and TRBJ2-1): DVKVTQSSRYLVKRTGEKVFLECVQDMDHENMFWYRQDPGLGLRLIYFSYDVKMKEKGDIPEGYSVSREKKERFSLILESASTNQTSMYLCASSSPGTRYNEQFFGPGTRLTVL.

The genes are TRBV7-2 and TRBJ1-3; 9 bases line up with TRBD1. The junction had 11 bases not matched to a gene; V was cut back by 5 bases and J by 3 bases. CDR1 SGHTA and CDR2 FQGNSA come from the germline V gene. The CDR3 runs to 17 residues. The CDR3 bases are TGTGCCAGCAGCAGTTACGGAGGACAGGGGTTTGGAAACACCATATATTTT. This codes for CASSSYGGQGFGNTIYF.

The chain uses TRBV19 and TRBJ1-4, with a weak D call TRBD1 (6 bases). The length of the CDR3 is 15 residues. The V end was cut by 4 bases, the J end by 2 bases, with 11 bases between. Germline CDR1 LNHDA, CDR2 SQIVND (reference sequence). CDR3 sequence reads: CASSSTGSTNEKLFF. The CDR3 DNA reads TGTGCCAGTAGTAGTACAGGGTCGACTAATGAAAAACTGTTTTTT.

The gene calls are TRBV7-8 and TRBJ2-5; TRBD2 agrees at 7 bases. This CDR3 spans 16 amino acids. Germline assignment: CDR1 SGHVS and CDR2 FQNEAQ. The V segment lost 2 bases and the J segment 4 bases; nucleotides outside the gene matches: 10. CDR3 sequence: CASSLTRGGRTETQYF. The CDR3 region has the DNA TGTGCCAGCAGCTTAACGAGGGGAGGGCGGACAGAGACCCAGTACTTC.

The V gene is TRBV6-5, the J gene TRBJ1-1; D is ambiguous. Germline V CDR1 and CDR2: MNHEY, SVGAGI. V shed 2 bases and J shed 2 bases, with 6 bases lying between them. The CDR3 has 13 amino acids. The CDR3 sequence: CASSYARNTEAFF. The CDR3 region has the DNA TGTGCCAGCAGTTACGCCAGAAACACTGAAGCTTTCTTT.

The rearrangement joins TRBV5-1 to TRBJ2-5; 10 bases agree with TRBD1. The CDR3 loop spans 16 amino acids. The germline V gene has CDR1 SGHRS and CDR2 YFSETQ. V was clipped by 8 bases and J by 7 bases; unmatched bases: 17. The CDR3: CASLGSTGGSLGTQYF. CDR3 nucleotides: TGCGCCAGTTTGGGGTCGACAGGGGGCAGCCTCGGGACCCAGTACTTC. The full variable domain, with the rest looked up from reference TRBV5-1 and TRBJ2-5, is KAGVTQTPRYLIKTRGQQVTLSCSPISGHRSVSWYQQTPGQGLQFLFEYFSETQRNKGNFPGRFSGRQFSNSRSEMNVSTLELGDSALYLCASLGSTGGSLGTQYFGPGTRLLVL.

The J gene is TRBJ2-3, the V gene TRBV19, with D unclear. The CDR3 spans 13 residues. Germline V gives CDR1 LNHDA, CDR2 SQIVND (reference sequence). Deletions cut 5 bases from V and 3 bases from J, with 9 bases between. For the CDR3, the DNA is TGTGCCAGTAGTCCCGGAAGGACAGATACGCAGTATTTT. This sequence encodes CASSPGRTDTQYF.

The V call is TRBV15, the J call TRBJ2-1, with 8 bases fitting TRBD1. This CDR3 comprises 14 residues. The J segment lost 7 bases and the V segment lost 1 base, leaving 3 bases of the junction unmatched. CDR1 is LNHNV and CDR2 is YYDKDF in the germline V gene (reference sequence). For the CDR3, the DNA is TGTGCCACCAGCAGAGTGGACAGGGTGAATGAGCAGTTCTTC. Protein product: CATSRVDRVNEQFF.

CDR3 region: CASTSGRRGTDTQYF. CDR3 bases: TGTGCCAGTACTTCCGGGCGAAGGGGCACAGATACGCAGTATTTT. The V gene is TRBV19, the J gene TRBJ2-3; D unclear. CDR1 and CDR2 (germline): LNHDA, SQIVND (reference sequence). With 7 bases removed from V and 1 base from J, the gap between germline ends came to 15 bases. This CDR3 is 15 amino acids long.

The chain recombines TRBV7-2 with TRBJ2-7, with TRBD1 matching 7 bases. The germline CDR1 and CDR2 sequences are SGHTA and FQGNSA. The V gene end was trimmed by 4 bases and the J gene end by 9 bases; junction bases not matched to a gene: 12. This CDR3 has 14 amino acids. The CDR3 reads CASSSDRATSAQYF. CDR3 nucleotide sequence: TGTGCCAGCAGCTCTGACAGGGCGACCAGCGCGCAGTACTTC.

The chain is built from TRBV5-1 and TRBJ2-1, with 9 bases identical to TRBD2. J gave up 1 base and V 0 bases, and 5 bases lay outside the gene matches. Germline V gene data show CDR1 as SGHRS and CDR2 as YFSETQ. The CDR3 length is 17 residues. The CDR3 loop reads CASSLAGAGGSYNEQFF. The CDR3 bases are TGCGCCAGCAGCTTGGCCGGAGCGGGAGGTTCCTACAATGAGCAGTTCTTC.

The CDR3 protein is CASSKSGFSSVDTDTQYF. The CDR3 bases are TGTGCCAGCAGCAAGAGTGGGTTTAGTAGCGTTGACACAGATACGCAGTATTTT. This chain connects TRBV21-1 to TRBJ2-3; TRBD2, the table's D call, was not compared with the DNA. TRBV21-1 has pseudogene status. This CDR3 comprises 18 residues.

The V gene is TRBV19, the J gene TRBJ2-1; TRBD1 matches 9 bases. This CDR3 region has 15 residues. From germline, CDR1 is LNHDA and CDR2 SQIVND (reference sequence). V shed 3 bases and J 5 bases; nucleotides not matched to a gene: 5. The CDR3 spells CASSMRGQGNNEQFF. DNA for the CDR3: TGTGCCAGTAGTATGAGGGGACAGGGTAACAATGAGCAGTTCTTC.

This rearrangement joins TRBV20-1 to TRBJ2-1, with D tentatively TRBD1 or TRBD2 (5 bases each). In germline, CDR1 is DFQATT, CDR2 SNEGSKA (reference sequence). The CDR3 sequence is 11 residues long. The V gene lost 3 bases and the J gene lost 15 bases, with 15 bases spanning the gap. The CDR3 spells CSARGQPGSFF. DNA of the CDR3: TGCAGTGCTAGGGGGCAACCGGGGTCGTTCTTC.

The chain joins TRBV7-2 to TRBJ2-1, with 11 nucleotides matching TRBD2. CDR1 and CDR2 from the germline V gene are SGHTA and FQGNSA. V lost 6 bases and J lost 4; bases outside the gene matches: 8. CDR3 length: 16 residues. CDR3 sequence reads: CASRQPGLADYNEQFF. The CDR3 DNA sequence: TGTGCCAGCAGACAACCGGGACTAGCGGATTACAATGAGCAGTTCTTC.

The CDR3 nucleotides read TGCGCCAGCAGCCAAGATGAGAGGAACGAGCAGTACTTC. It yields the protein CASSQDERNEQYF. The chain has TRBV4-3 and TRBJ2-7, with D uncertain. Trimming stripped 0 bases from V and 5 bases from J, with 8 bases between. CDR1 is LGHNA, CDR2 YSLEER, per germline. The CDR3 spans 13 residues.

The rearrangement uses TRBV29-1 and TRBJ1-5; 7 nucleotides align to TRBD1. The CDR3 has 13 amino acids. Germline V lookup: CDR1 SQVTM, CDR2 ANQGSEA. V was pared by 6 bases and J by 6 bases, with 8 bases of the junction left unmatched. As DNA, the CDR3 is TGCAGCGTAGCAGACAGGGTTGGTCAGCCCCAGCATTTT. It translates to CSVADRVGQPQHF.

This clone was seen only once. J is TRBJ1-5 and V is TRBV7-2; possible D gene TRBD1, 5 bases. The germline V and J ends were trimmed by 1 base and 3 bases, with 13 bases remaining between them. The CDR3 loop spans 16 amino acids. Germline CDR1 and CDR2: SGHTA and FQGNSA. In DNA form, the CDR3 reads TGTGCCAGCAGCTTAGGGGCGGGGGAGAACAATCAGCCCCAGCATTTT. It is translated as CASSLGAGENNQPQHF.

The gene calls are TRBV2 and TRBJ2-3; TRBD2 is a possible D gene (5 bases). Per the germline V gene, CDR1 is SNHLY and CDR2 is FYNNEI. This CDR3 contains 12 residues. The V end lost 6 bases, the J end lost 14 bases, and 18 bases lay between the germline ends. This CDR3 is CASRPEGAPPYF. The CDR3 DNA reads as TGTGCCAGCAGACCTGAGGGTGCCCCCCCGTATTTT.

This rearrangement joins TRBV19 to TRBJ2-1; TRBD2 matches at 8 bases. This CDR3 has 16 amino acids. Germline loops: CDR1 LNHDA, CDR2 SQIVND (reference sequence). V was pared by 6 bases and J by 0 bases, with 7 bases of the junction left unmatched. CDR3 amino acids: CASRLSGTSSYNEQFF. The CDR3 region has the DNA TGTGCCAGTAGACTTAGCGGGACAAGCTCCTACAATGAGCAGTTCTTC.

This clone was detected once. The chain links TRBV6-1 to TRBJ1-5; perhaps TRBD1 as D (5 bases). V was pared by 2 bases and J by 4 bases, with 6 bases between. This CDR3 is 13 amino acids long. Germline CDR1 reads MNHNS; CDR2 reads SASEGT. The CDR3 is CASSERGNQPQHF. The CDR3 DNA follows: TGTGCCAGCAGTGAAAGGGGAAATCAGCCCCAGCATTTT.

The CDR3 loop is CASSSQGAKGTGELFF. The CDR3 region has the DNA TGTGCCAGCAGCAGCCAGGGGGCCAAGGGGACCGGGGAGCTGTTTTTT. The rearrangement uses TRBV7-3 and TRBJ2-2; 8 bases are shared with TRBD1. V lost 5 bases and J lost 5; bases outside the gene matches: 10. Germline V gene sequence: CDR1 SGHTA, CDR2 FQGTGA. This CDR3 spans 16 amino acids.

V gene TRBV7-3 combines with J gene TRBJ2-1; 9 nucleotides agree with TRBD2. The length of the CDR3 is 16 residues. Germline lookup yields CDR1 SGHTA and CDR2 FQGTGA. The V segment lost 5 bases and the J segment 1 base; nucleotides outside the gene matches: 6. In DNA, the CDR3 is TGTGCCAGCAGCCCACGGAGCGGGGGGTCCTACAATGAGCAGTTCTTC. Its protein product is CASSPRSGGSYNEQFF.

Here the CDR3 DNA reads TGTGCCAGCAGCTTAGAGGACAGGCCCCGGGAAGGCTACACCTTC. Its translation: CASSLEDRPREGYTF. V usage is TRBV11-2 and J usage is TRBJ1-2; 7 bases align to TRBD1. The germline CDR1 and CDR2 sequences are SGHAT and FQNNGV. The CDR3 spans 15 residues. Trimming took 0 bases from V and 8 from J; bases not matched to a gene: 9.

The rearrangement joins TRBV5-1 to TRBJ2-4; D ambiguous. V lost 3 bases and J 0 bases, leaving 10 bases between the germline ends. The V gene's germline CDR1 is SGHRS and CDR2 YFSETQ. The CDR3 consists of 15 residues. CDR3 region: CASSSAPVAKNIQYF. Here the CDR3 DNA reads TGCGCCAGCAGCTCGGCCCCGGTAGCCAAAAACATTCAGTACTTC.

The chain is built from TRBV7-2 and TRBJ2-7; D is undetermined. Germline values: CDR1 SGHTA, CDR2 FQGNSA. The V end lost 1 base, the J end lost 0 bases, and 10 bases lay between the germline ends. The length of the CDR3 is 15 residues. This CDR3 reads CASSLEGGYSYEQYF. The CDR3 nucleotides are TGTGCCAGCAGCTTAGAAGGCGGATACTCCTACGAGCAGTACTTC.